Reported below is one T cell receptor beta chain. The protocol was immunoSEQ multiplex PCR, while the TCRdb copy is restricted to in-frame clones and leaves out a portion. The sample lists 68,000 or so clones, almost 95% seen once, with 0.75% to 1% in the top ten. The sample comes from a study of T cell clones after liver transplantation. For the study at large: Post-transplant blood was tracked for graft-donor-reactive T cell clones identified in a pre-transplant mixed lymphocyte reaction.

The clonotype comes from a human patient who received a liver transplant. The T cells may come from the graft donor. The specimen was CD4+ T cells from blood, collected about 26 months after liver transplant.

The CDR3 DNA sequence: TGTGCCACTGTAGCGGGAGAGTGGTTCTTC. Amino acids: CATVAGEWFF. This chain joins TRBV6-5 and TRBJ2-1; 9 bases agree with TRBD2. CDR1 is MNHEY and CDR2 is SVGAGI in the germline V gene. The junction had 7 bases not matched to a gene; V was cut back by 10 bases and J by 15 bases. The CDR3 has 10 residues.